The source of this T cell receptor (beta chain) is a study of blood T cell repertoires in COVID-19. Study details: Nucleic acid was either cDNA or gDNA, and it came from T cells, B-cell-depleted T cells, or PBMCs.

Germline V gives CDR1 LNHDA, CDR2 SQIVND (reference sequence). The CDR3 spans 16 residues. Trimming pared 7 bases from V and 7 bases from J, leaving 23 bases between. In the original workflow: How many nucleated cells were present was estimated from reference gene primer amplification. Some clones are missing from TCRdb's copy, which holds only in-frame ones; the method was immunoSEQ multiplex PCR. D and trimming come from the DNA, and the V and J calls and clone size come from that table. The sample lists about 160,000 clones, around 74% occurring once. V and J are TRBV19 and TRBJ1-5; D is possibly TRBD1 (6 bases). The source is a woman aged 80 or older with acute or convalescent COVID-19. The sequenced material came from peripheral blood. The CDR3: CASTNRGGQGGQPQHF. DNA of the CDR3: TGTGCCAGTACCAATAGAGGGGGACAAGGTGGGCAGCCCCAGCATTTT.